This T cell receptor (beta chain) originates from a study of blood T cells in healthy people across ages. A sample-barcoded 5' primer and a J-beta primer mix were used in a second PCR of roughly 7 to 12 cycles. Every sample produced at least 2.5 million CDR3-containing paired-end reads. MiXCR was run by TCRdb on the 5' RACE reads, yielding one entry per CDR3 protein. Here the sample spans about 560,000 distinct CDR3 sequences, about 27% being singletons. This clonotype was seen only a few times. The CDR3 consists of 15 residues. J was trimmed by 4 bases and V by 3 bases; bases with no gene match: 7. Germline CDR1 is SQVTM and CDR2 is ANQGSEA. A further study also used this sample, focusing on T cells of mothers and their children. This second study says: A few mothers and their six children, all healthy Caucasians, donated. Per mother, over 8 million TCR beta CDR3 reads were obtained; per child, around 2.9 million.

The sample comprised blood. The source is a boy aged 2 to 10 in good health. The chain is built from TRBV29-1 and TRBJ2-3; TRBD2 matches at 10 bases. The CDR3 nucleotides read TGCAGCGTTGACGGCCTAGCGGGAGAGCCAGATACGCAGTATTTT. It yields the protein CSVDGLAGEPDTQYF.